This T cell receptor beta chain was sequenced for a study of cytomegalovirus exposure and HLA in healthy donors. The CDR3 totals 14 residues. A multiplex PCR was run with 60 Vbeta primers and 13 Jbeta primers. Profiled with immunoSEQ multiplex PCR; TCRdb holds only in-frame clones, not every one. This table has under 200,000 clones, roughly 80% appearing once. The chain couples TRBV21-1 to TRBJ2-1; TRBD2, the table's D call, was not compared with the DNA. TRBV21-1 is labeled a pseudogene. The TCR was taken from a boy aged 2 to 10 in good health and CMV-seronegative. Sequencing was carried out using PBMCs. CDR3 DNA sequence: TGTGCCAGCAGCAGCGGCGAGACCTACAATGAGCAGTTCTTC. Its protein product is CASSSGETYNEQFF.